Sequencing of this TCR beta chain was carried out in a study of blood T cell repertoires in COVID-19. Whole-study context: Acute and convalescent COVID-19 samples came from the United States, Italy and Spain. PBMCs, B-cell-depleted T cells, or T cells provided the cDNA or gDNA that made up the material.

Trimming took off 4 bases at V and 8 bases at J, with 14 bases between the two ends. The germline CDR1 and CDR2 sequences are MGHRA and YSYEKL. The CDR3 is 14 residues long. Original processing notes: Counts of nucleated cells, estimated from reference gene primer amplification, were obtained. Sequencing was performed with immunoSEQ multiplex PCR; in TCRdb, only in-frame clones are kept and a portion is missing. V, J and clone size are taken as reported in that table, and D and trimming were inferred from the DNA itself. The sample contains over 35,000 clones, 90% of which appear only once. J is TRBJ1-4 and V is TRBV4-1; no reliable D call. The sequence was collected from a man in his 70s with active COVID-19. The material sequenced was peripheral blood. CDR3 in DNA: TGCGCCAGCAGCCCGGGGATGGCAGGCGAAAAACTGTTTTTT. Its translation is CASSPGMAGEKLFF.